This T cell receptor beta chain was identified in a study of blood T cell repertoires in COVID-19. Study-level background: T cells, B-cell-depleted T cells, or PBMCs supplied cDNA or gDNA.

Trimming removed 5 bases from V and 1 base from J; junction bases left unmatched: 5. The germline CDR1 and CDR2 sequences are MDHEN and SYDVKM. The CDR3 runs to 15 residues. Sequenced by immunoSEQ multiplex PCR; TCRdb stores in-frame clones only, minus some. The sample includes approximately 300,000 clones, 89% of them seen just once. The V and J genes are TRBV28 and TRBJ1-1, with TRBD1 identical over 9 bases. Sequenced sample: PBMCs or T cells enriched from blood (not recorded which). The receptor was derived from a man aged 55 to 70 who had recovered from COVID-19. CDR3 DNA sequence: TGTGCCAGCAGTCGGGACAGGGTGACGAACACTGAAGCTTTCTTT. Protein product: CASSRDRVTNTEAFF.